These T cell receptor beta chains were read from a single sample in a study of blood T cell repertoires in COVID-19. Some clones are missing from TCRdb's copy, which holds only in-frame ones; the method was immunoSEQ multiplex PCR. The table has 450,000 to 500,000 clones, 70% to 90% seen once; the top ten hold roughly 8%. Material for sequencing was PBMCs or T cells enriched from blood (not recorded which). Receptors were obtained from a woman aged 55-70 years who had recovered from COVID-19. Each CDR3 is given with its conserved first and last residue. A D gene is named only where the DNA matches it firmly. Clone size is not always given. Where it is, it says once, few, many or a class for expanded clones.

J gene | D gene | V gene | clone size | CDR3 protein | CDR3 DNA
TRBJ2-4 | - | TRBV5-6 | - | CASSGGEGAKNIQYF | TGTGCCAGCAGTGGAGGGGAAGGAGCCAAAAACATTCAGTACTTC
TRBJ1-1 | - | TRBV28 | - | CASSFEGAQAFF | TGTGCCAGCAGTTTTGAGGGAGCACAAGCTTTCTTT
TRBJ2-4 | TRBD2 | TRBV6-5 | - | CASTTSGGNIQYF | TGTGCCAGCACCACATCGGGAGGAAACATTCAGTACTTC
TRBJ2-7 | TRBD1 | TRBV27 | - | CASSFGQGPTYEQYF | TGTGCCAGCAGTTTCGGACAGGGGCCAACCTACGAGCAGTACTTC
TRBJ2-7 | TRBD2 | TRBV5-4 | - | CASSPGTTSYEQYF | TGTGCCAGCAGCCCCGGGACTACCTCCTACGAGCAGTACTTC
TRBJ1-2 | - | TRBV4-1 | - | CASSQLGGNYGYTF | TGCGCCAGCAGCCAATTAGGAGGAAACTATGGCTACACCTTC
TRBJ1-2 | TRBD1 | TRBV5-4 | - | CASSLARGGQGGRYTF | TGTGCCAGCAGCTTGGCCCGGGGGGGACAGGGGGGTCGTTACACCTTC
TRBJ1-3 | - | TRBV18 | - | CASSPKGHPSGNTIYF | TGTGCCAGCTCACCAAAGGGGCACCCCTCTGGAAACACCATATATTTT
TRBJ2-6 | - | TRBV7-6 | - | CASSLLTGVGANVLTF | TGTGCCAGCAGCCTACTCACGGGGGTCGGGGCCAACGTCCTGACTTTC
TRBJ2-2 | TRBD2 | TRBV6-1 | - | CASSELGGIGELFF | TGTGCCAGCAGTGAATTGGGGGGGATCGGGGAGCTGTTTTTT
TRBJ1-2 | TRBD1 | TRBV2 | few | CASSAGTGYKGVYGYTF | TGTGCCAGCAGTGCCGGGACAGGGTACAAAGGGGTCTATGGCTACACCTTC
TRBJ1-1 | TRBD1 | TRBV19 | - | CASSPWAGGSITEAFF | TGTGCCAGTAGTCCCTGGGCAGGGGGCTCAATCACTGAAGCTTTCTTT
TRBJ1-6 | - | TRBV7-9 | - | CASSLASCGGDHSPLHF | TGTGCCAGCAGCTTAGCTAGCTGTGGAGGGGATCATTCACCCCTCCACTTT
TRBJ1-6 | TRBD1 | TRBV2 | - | CASSGAQGANSPLHF | TGTGCCAGCAGCGGGGCACAGGGGGCGAATTCACCCCTCCACTTT
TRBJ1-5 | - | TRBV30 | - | CAWSRGNQPQHF | TGTGCCTGGAGTCGAGGGAATCAGCCCCAGCATTTT
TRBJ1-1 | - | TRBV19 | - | CASSIWSTGLTEAFF | TGTGCCAGTAGTATATGGTCCACCGGGTTAACTGAAGCTTTCTTT
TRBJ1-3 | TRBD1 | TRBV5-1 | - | CASSPRDRVSGNTIYF | TGCGCCAGCAGCCCCCGGGACAGGGTTTCTGGAAACACCATATATTTT
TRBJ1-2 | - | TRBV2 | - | CASSEGQDYGYTF | TGTGCCAGCAGTGAAGGGCAGGACTATGGCTACACCTTC
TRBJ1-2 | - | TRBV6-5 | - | CASSYAPTGLYGYTF | TGTGCCAGCAGTTACGCCCCCACAGGGCTCTATGGCTACACCTTC
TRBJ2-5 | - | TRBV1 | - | CTSSQDSPQETQYF | TGCACCAGCAGCCAAGATTCCCCTCAAGAGACCCAGTACTTC
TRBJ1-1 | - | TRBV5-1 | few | CASSLYADTEAFF | TGCGCCAGCAGCTTGTACGCGGACACTGAAGCTTTCTTT
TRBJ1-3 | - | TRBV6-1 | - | CASSEALGSSLSGNTIYF | TGTGCCAGCAGTGAAGCGCTGGGCAGCTCCCTCTCTGGAAACACCATATATTTT
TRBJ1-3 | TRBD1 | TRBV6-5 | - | CASSYSGTGSGNTIYF | TGTGCCAGCAGTTACTCAGGGACAGGGTCTGGAAACACCATATATTTT
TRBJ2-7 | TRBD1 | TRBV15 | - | CATRTGNDEQYF | TGTGCCACCAGGACAGGGAACGACGAGCAGTACTTC
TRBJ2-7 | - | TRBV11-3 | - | CASSFSAYEQYF | TGTGCCAGCAGCTTTTCCGCCTACGAGCAGTACTTC
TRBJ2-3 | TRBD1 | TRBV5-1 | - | CASSLAATGYLDTQYF | TGCGCCAGCAGCTTGGCCGCGACAGGGTATCTAGATACGCAGTATTTT
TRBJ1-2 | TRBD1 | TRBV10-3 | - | CAISEGGPLFGYTF | TGTGCCATCAGTGAAGGGGGCCCCCTCTTTGGCTACACCTTC
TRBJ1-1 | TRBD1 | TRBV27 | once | CASSLDQGAWDTEAFF | TGTGCCAGCAGTTTAGATCAGGGGGCATGGGACACTGAAGCTTTCTTT
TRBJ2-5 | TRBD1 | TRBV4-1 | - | CASSQDGPVPGQKETQYF | TGCGCCAGCAGCCAAGATGGCCCCGTCCCGGGACAGAAAGAGACCCAGTACTTC
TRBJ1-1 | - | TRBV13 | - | CASSLDIGGAITEAFF | TGTGCCAGCAGCTTAGATATTGGGGGCGCGATCACTGAAGCTTTCTTT
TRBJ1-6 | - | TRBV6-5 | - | CASHLSSYNSPLHF | TGTGCCAGCCATTTGAGCTCCTATAATTCACCCCTCCACTTT
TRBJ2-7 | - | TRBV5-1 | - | CASSLVAGEQYF | TGCGCCAGCAGCTTGGTGGCGGGCGAGCAGTACTTC